These T cell receptor beta chains were read from a single sample in a study of technical replicates of blood from a few donors. Generated by immunoSEQ multiplex PCR, the TCRdb table keeps only in-frame clones and is missing some. The sample carries about 81,000 clones, approximately 94% recorded once. The sample taken for sequencing was T cells isolated from PBMCs. The receptors derive from a human donor in good health. Each CDR3 is given with its conserved first and last residue. D genes are given only for firm matches. Size is stated for part of the rows, as once, few or many counts, or as a class when the clone is expanded.

V	length	size	D	J	DNA	CDR3
TRBV9	13	-	-	TRBJ2-1	TGTGCCAGCAGCGCCGACACCTCTGATGAGCAGTTCTTC	CASSADTSDEQFF
TRBV9	13	-	TRBD2	TRBJ2-7	TGTGCCAGCAGCGTGGGGGGGGGTAGCGAGCAGTACTTC	CASSVGGGSEQYF
TRBV5-4	14	-	-	TRBJ1-1	TGTGCCAGCAGCTTGATCGGGTTTGGCACTGAAGCTTTCTTT	CASSLIGFGTEAFF
TRBV10-2	14	-	TRBD2	TRBJ2-2	TGCGCCAGCAAATTAGCGGGAGGGCCCGGGGAGCTGTTTTTT	CASKLAGGPGELFF
TRBV6-6	13	-	-	TRBJ1-5	TGTGCCAGCAGTCTAGTAGGCAATCAGCCCCAGCATTTT	CASSLVGNQPQHF
TRBV27	16	once	TRBD2	TRBJ2-1	TGTGCCAGCAGTTTACCAGCGGGAGCGCGGTACAATGAGCAGTTCTTC	CASSLPAGARYNEQFF
TRBV2	10	-	-	TRBJ1-2	TGTGCCAGCGGGGCGGGGGGCGGAACCTTC	CASGAGGGTF
TRBV5-8	15	-	-	TRBJ2-7	TGTGCCAGCAGCAGCGGACAGACTTTTGGCTACGAGCAGTACTTC	CASSSGQTFGYEQYF
TRBV11-2	19	-	-	TRBJ2-7	TGTGCCAGCAGCTTAGAGGTTAGGTTCACGGGAGACCTCTCCTACGAGCAGTACTTC	CASSLEVRFTGDLSYEQYF
TRBV5-1	14	-	TRBD2	TRBJ2-5	TGCGCCAGCAGCTTTACTAGCGGGACAGAGACCCAGTACTTC	CASSFTSGTETQYF
TRBV27	13	few	TRBD1	TRBJ1-2	TGTGCCAGCGGAAGGGACAGCTTTTATGGCTACACCTTC	CASGRDSFYGYTF
TRBV4-2	13	-	-	TRBJ1-1	TGTGCCAGCAGCCGCACAGTGAACACTGAAGCTTTCTTT	CASSRTVNTEAFF
TRBV19	16	-	-	TRBJ1-4	TGTGCCAGTAGTATAGGTATCGTGCCGGGTAATGAAAAACTGTTTTTT	CASSIGIVPGNEKLFF
TRBV4-3	16	-	TRBD1	TRBJ2-1	TGCGCCAGCAGCCAAGTTCGGACAGGGATATACAATGAGCAGTTCTTC	CASSQVRTGIYNEQFF
TRBV15	16	-	TRBD1	TRBJ1-2	TGTGCCACCAGCAGAGACCCAACGGGACAGGGTATCGGCTACACCTTC	CATSRDPTGQGIGYTF
TRBV19	14	-	-	TRBJ1-1	TGTGCCAGTACCCACAGGAACATGAACACTGAAGCTTTCTTT	CASTHRNMNTEAFF
TRBV4-3	20	-	TRBD2	TRBJ2-3	TGCGCCAGCAGCCAGAGGACTAGGAACGAGGACTACACTAGCACAGATACGCAGTATTTT	CASSQRTRNEDYTSTDTQYF
TRBV19	12	once	TRBD1	TRBJ2-7	TGTGCCAGTAGCCGGACAGGGCTCGAGCAGTACTTC	CASSRTGLEQYF
TRBV5-1	15	-	-	TRBJ1-1	TGCGCCAGCAGCTTGGTAGCGGGTCTTAACACTGAAGCTTTCTTT	CASSLVAGLNTEAFF
TRBV19	18	-	TRBD2	TRBJ2-3	TGTGCCAGTAGTATCGGAGCGGGAGAAGGTCTAAGCACAGATACGCAGTATTTT	CASSIGAGEGLSTDTQYF
TRBV2	13	-	-	TRBJ1-4	TGTGCCAGCAGTGAACTCGGGGGTGAAAAACTGTTTTTT	CASSELGGEKLFF
TRBV28	11	-	-	TRBJ1-1	TGTGCCAGCAGCGTTACAGGGAGCGCTTTCTTT	CASSVTGSAFF
TRBV11-3	11	-	-	TRBJ2-7	TGTGCCAGCAGCTTTTACTACGAGCAGTACTTC	CASSFYYEQYF